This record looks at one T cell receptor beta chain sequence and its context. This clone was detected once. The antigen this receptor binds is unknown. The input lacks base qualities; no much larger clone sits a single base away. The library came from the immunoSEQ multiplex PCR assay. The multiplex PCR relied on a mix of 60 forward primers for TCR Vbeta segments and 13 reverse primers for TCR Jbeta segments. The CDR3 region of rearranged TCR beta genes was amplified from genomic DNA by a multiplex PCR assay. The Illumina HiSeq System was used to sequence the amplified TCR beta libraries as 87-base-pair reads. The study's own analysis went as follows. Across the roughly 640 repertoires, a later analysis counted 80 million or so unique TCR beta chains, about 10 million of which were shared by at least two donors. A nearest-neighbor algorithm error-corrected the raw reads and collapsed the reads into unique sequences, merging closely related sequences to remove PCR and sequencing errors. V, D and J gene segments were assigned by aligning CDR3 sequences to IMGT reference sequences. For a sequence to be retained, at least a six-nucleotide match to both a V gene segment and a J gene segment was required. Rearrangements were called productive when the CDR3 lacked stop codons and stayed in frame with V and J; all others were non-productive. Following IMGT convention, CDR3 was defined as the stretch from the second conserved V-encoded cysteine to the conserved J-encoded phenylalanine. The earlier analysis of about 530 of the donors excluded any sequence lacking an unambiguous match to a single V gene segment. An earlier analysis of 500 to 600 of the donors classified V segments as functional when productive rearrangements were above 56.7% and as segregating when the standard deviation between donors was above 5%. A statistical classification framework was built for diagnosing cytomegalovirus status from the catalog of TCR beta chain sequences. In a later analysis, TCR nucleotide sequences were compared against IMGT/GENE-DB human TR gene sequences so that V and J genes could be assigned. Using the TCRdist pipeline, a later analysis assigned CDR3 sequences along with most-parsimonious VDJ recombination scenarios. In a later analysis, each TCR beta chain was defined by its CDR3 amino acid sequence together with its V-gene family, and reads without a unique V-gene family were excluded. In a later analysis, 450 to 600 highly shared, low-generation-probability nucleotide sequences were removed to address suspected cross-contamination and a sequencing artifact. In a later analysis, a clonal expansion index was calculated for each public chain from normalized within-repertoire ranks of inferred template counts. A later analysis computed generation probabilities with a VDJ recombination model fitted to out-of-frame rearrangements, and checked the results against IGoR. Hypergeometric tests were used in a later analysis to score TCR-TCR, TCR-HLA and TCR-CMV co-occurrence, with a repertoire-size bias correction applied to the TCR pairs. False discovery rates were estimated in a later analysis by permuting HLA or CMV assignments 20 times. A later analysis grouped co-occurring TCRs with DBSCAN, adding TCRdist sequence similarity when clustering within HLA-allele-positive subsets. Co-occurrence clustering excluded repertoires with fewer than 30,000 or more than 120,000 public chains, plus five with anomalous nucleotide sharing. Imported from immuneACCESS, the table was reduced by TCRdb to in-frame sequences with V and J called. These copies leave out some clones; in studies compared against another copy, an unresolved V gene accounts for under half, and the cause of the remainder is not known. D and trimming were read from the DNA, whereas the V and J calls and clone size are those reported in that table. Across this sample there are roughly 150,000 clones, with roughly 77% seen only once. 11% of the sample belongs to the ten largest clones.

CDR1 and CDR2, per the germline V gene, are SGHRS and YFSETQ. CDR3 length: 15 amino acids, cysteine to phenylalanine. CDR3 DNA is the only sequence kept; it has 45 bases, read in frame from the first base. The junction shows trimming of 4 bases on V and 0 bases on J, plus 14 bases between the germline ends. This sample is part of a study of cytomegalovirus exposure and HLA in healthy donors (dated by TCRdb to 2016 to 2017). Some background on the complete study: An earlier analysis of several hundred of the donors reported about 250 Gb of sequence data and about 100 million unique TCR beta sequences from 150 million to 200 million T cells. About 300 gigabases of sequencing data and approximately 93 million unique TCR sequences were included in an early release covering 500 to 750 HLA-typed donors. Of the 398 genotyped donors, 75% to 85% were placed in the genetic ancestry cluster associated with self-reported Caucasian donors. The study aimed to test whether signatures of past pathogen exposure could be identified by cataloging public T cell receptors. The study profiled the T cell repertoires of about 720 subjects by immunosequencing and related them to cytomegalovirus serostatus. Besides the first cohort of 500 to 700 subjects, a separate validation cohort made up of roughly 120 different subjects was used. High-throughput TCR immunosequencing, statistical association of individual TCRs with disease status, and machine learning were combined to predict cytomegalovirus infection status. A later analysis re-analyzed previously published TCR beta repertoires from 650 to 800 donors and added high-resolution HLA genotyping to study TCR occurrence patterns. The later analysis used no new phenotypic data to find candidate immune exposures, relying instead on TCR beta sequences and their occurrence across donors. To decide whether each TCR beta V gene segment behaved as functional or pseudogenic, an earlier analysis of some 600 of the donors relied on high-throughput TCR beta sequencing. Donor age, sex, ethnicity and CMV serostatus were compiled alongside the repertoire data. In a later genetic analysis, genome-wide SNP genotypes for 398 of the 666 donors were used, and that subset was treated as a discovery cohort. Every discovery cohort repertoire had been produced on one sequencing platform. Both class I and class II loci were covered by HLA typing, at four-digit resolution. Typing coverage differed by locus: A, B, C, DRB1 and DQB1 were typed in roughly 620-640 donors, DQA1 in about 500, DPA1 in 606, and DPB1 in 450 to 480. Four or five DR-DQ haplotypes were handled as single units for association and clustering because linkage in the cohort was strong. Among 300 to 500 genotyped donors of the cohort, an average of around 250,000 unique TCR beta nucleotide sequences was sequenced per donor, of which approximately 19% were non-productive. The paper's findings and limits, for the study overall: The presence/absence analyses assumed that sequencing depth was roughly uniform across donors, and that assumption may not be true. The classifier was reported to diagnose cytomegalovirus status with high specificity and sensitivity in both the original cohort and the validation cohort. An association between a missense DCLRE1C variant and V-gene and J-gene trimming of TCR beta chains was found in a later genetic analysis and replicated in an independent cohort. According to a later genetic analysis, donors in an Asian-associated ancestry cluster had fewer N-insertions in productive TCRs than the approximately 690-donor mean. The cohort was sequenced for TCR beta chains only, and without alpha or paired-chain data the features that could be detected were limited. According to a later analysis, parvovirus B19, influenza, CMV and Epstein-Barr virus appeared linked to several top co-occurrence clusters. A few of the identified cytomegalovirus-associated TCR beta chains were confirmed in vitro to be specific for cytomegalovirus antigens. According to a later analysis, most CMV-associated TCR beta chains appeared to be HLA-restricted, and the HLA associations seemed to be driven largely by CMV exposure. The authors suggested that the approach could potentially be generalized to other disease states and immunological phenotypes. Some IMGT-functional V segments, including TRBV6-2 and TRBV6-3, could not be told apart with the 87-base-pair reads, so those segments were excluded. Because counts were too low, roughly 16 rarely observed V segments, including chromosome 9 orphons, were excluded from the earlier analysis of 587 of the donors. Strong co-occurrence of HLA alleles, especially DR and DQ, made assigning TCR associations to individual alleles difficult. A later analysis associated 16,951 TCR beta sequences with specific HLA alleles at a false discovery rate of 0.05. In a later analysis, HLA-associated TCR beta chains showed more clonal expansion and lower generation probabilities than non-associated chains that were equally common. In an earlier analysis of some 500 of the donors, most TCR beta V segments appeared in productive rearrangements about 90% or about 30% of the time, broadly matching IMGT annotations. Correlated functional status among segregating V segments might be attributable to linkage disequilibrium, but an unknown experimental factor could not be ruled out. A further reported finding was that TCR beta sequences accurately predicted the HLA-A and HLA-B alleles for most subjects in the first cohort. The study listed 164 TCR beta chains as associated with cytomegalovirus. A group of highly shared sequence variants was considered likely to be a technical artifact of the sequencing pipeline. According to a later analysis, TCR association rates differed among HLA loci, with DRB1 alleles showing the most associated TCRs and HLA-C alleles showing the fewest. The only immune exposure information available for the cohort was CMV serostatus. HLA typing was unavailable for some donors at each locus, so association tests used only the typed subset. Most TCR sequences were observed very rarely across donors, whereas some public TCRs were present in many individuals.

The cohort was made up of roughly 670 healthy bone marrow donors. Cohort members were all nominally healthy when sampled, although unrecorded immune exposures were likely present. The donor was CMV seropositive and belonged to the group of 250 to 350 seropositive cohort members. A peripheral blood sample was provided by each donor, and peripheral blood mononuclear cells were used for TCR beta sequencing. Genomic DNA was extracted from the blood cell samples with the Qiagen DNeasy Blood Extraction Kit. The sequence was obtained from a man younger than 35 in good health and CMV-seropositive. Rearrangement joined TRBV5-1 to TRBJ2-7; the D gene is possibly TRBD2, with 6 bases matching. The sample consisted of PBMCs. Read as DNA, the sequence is TGCGCCAGCAGCCCGGACGGGGGTAGCTCCTACGAGCAGTACTTC. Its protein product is CASSPDGGSSYEQYF.